Listed here are 27 T cell receptor beta chains from one sample, sequenced in a study of long-term antiretroviral therapy in people with HIV. Running of the v3.0 immunoSEQ assay took place at survey level. Profiled with immunoSEQ multiplex PCR; TCRdb holds only in-frame clones, not every one. The table includes fewer than 20,000 clones, 75% to 85% detected once. Specimen: unsorted PBMCs, collected 0.3 years before starting antiretroviral therapy. These receptors were obtained from a man in his fifties or sixties with HIV.

The gene calls are TRBV30 and TRBJ2-1; 7 bases fit TRBD2. Germline lookup yields CDR1 GTSNPN and CDR2 SVGIG (reference sequence). CDR3 length: 17 residues. The V and J ends lost 3 bases and 2 bases, in that order; junction bases with no gene match: 13. For the CDR3, the DNA is TGTGCCTGGAGGTTCCCTTGGCGGGAGCTGGCCTACAATGAGCAGTTCTTC. Protein sequence: CAWRFPWRELAYNEQFF.

The V gene is TRBV9, the J gene TRBJ2-2, with D perhaps TRBD2 (5 bases). The CDR3 consists of 15 residues. Germline V lookup: CDR1 SGDLS, CDR2 YYNGEE. With 4 bases removed from V and 1 base from J, the gap between germline ends came to 11 bases. CDR3 DNA: TGTGCCAGCAGCCGGACTGGCTTGAACACCGGGGAGCTGTTTTTT. Encoded protein: CASSRTGLNTGELFF.

The rearrangement uses TRBV28 and TRBJ1-2; maybe TRBD1 (6 bases). The CDR3 is 13 residues long. Germline values: CDR1 MDHEN, CDR2 SYDVKM. With 8 bases removed from V and 1 base from J, the gap between germline ends came to 11 bases. In nucleotides, the CDR3 is TGTGCCAGCGGGGGGCCGGGTAACTATGGCTACACCTTC. As protein: CASGGPGNYGYTF.

The V call is TRBV2, the J call TRBJ2-1, with 8 bases identical to TRBD2. The CDR3 loop spans 14 amino acids. Germline V gene lookup returns CDR1 SNHLY and CDR2 FYNNEI. Losses at the gene ends were 5 bases for V and 3 bases for J; bases not matched to a gene: 3. The CDR3 DNA is TGTGCCAGCAGTCGGGAGGGCCACTACAATGAGCAGTTCTTC. This translates into CASSREGHYNEQFF.

The chain combines TRBV27 with TRBJ2-1, with 10 bases matching TRBD1. Germline V gene sequence: CDR1 MNHEY, CDR2 SMNVEV (reference sequence). The V segment lost 5 bases and the J segment 3 bases; nucleotides outside the gene matches: 4. There are 15 residues in the CDR3. This CDR3 reads CASSVTGGFYNEQFF. The DNA for the CDR3 is TGTGCCAGCAGTGTGACAGGGGGCTTCTACAATGAGCAGTTCTTC.

This CDR3 is CASSLFGNSYEQYF. The CDR3 coding sequence is TGTGCCAGCAGTTTATTCGGCAACTCCTACGAGCAGTACTTC. V usage is TRBV27 and J usage is TRBJ2-7; D is unclear. In germline, CDR1 is MNHEY, CDR2 SMNVEV (reference sequence). V dropped 1 base and J dropped 0 bases, with 7 bases sitting between them. The CDR3 has 14 amino acids.

The gene calls are TRBV4-3 and TRBJ1-3; no reliable D call. Trimming shortened V by 4 bases and J by 0 bases, and 16 bases separated the two germline ends. Germline CDR1 is LGHNA and CDR2 is YSLEER. The CDR3 has 17 amino acids. The CDR3 region is CASSRDPALSSGNTIYF. The CDR3 DNA follows: TGCGCCAGCAGCCGCGACCCTGCCCTAAGCTCTGGAAACACCATATATTTT.

This chain links TRBV9 with TRBJ1-1; perhaps TRBD1 as D (6 bases). Per the germline V gene, CDR1 is SGDLS and CDR2 is YYNGEE. Trimming took 0 bases from V and 6 from J, leaving 27 bases between them. The CDR3 length is 19 residues. The CDR3 region is CASSVGGALEVKAGPEAFF. CDR3 sequence (DNA): TGTGCCAGCAGCGTAGGGGGGGCCCTAGAGGTAAAAGCAGGCCCTGAAGCTTTCTTT.

This chain connects TRBV28 to TRBJ2-7; a possible D gene is TRBD2 (6 bases). The ends were cut back, 3 bases at V and 2 bases at J, with 11 bases in the middle. Germline CDR1 MDHEN, CDR2 SYDVKM. This CDR3 region has 14 residues. CDR3 protein: CASSFPGAAYEQYF. DNA of the CDR3: TGTGCCAGCAGTTTCCCGGGAGCAGCCTACGAGCAGTACTTC.

This clone was observed once. This rearrangement joins TRBV9 to TRBJ2-3, with a possible D match to TRBD2 (6 bases). The ends were cut back, 3 bases at V and 1 base at J, with 9 bases in the middle. The CDR3 contains 14 residues. Germline assignment: CDR1 SGDLS and CDR2 YYNGEE. CDR3 protein: CASSAGGGTDTQYF. CDR3 sequence (DNA): TGTGCCAGCAGCGCCGGCGGGGGCACAGATACGCAGTATTTT. Full variable domain (missing parts from reference TRBV9 and TRBJ2-3): DSGVTQTPKHLITATGQRVTLRCSPRSGDLSVYWYQQSLDQGLQFLIQYYNGEERAKGNILERFSAQQFPDLHSELNLSSLELGDSALYFCASSAGGGTDTQYFGPGTRLTVL.

The chain carries TRBV28 and TRBJ2-3; 8 bases fit TRBD1. Germline CDR1 reads MDHEN; CDR2 reads SYDVKM. V dropped 3 bases and J dropped 1; count of bases not matched to a gene: 9. The CDR3 loop spans 17 amino acids. The CDR3 reads CASSFIQGALGTDTQYF. CDR3 bases: TGTGCCAGCAGTTTCATTCAGGGGGCTTTGGGCACAGATACGCAGTATTTT. Variable domain in full (rest from reference TRBV28 and TRBJ2-3): DVKVTQSSRYLVKRTGEKVFLECVQDMDHENMFWYRQDPGLGLRLIYFSYDVKMKEKGDIPEGYSVSREKKERFSLILESASTNQTSMYLCASSFIQGALGTDTQYFGPGTRLTVL.

CDR3 sequence (DNA): TGCGCCAGCAGACCCGGGACTAGCACAGATACGCAGTATTTT. Encoded protein: CASRPGTSTDTQYF. The chain employs TRBV10-2 and TRBJ2-3, with D perhaps TRBD2 (6 bases). The germline CDR1 and CDR2 sequences are WSHSY and SAAADI. This CDR3 region has 14 residues. V was shortened by 6 bases and J by 0 bases, with 10 bases between the two germline ends.

This rearrangement joins TRBV6-5 to TRBJ2-5, with D uncertain. The germline CDR1 and CDR2 sequences are MNHEY and SVGAGI. CDR3 length: 16 amino acids. V shed 0 bases and J shed 3 bases, with 14 bases lying between them. The CDR3 protein is CASSYSIFGGKETQYF. DNA of the CDR3: TGTGCCAGCAGTTACTCTATCTTCGGTGGCAAAGAGACCCAGTACTTC.

The chain is built from TRBV4-1 and TRBJ2-7, with TRBD1 matching 11 bases. There are 18 residues in the CDR3. V gave up 4 bases and J gave up 2 bases; unmatched junction bases: 13. Germline CDR1 reads MGHRA; CDR2 reads YSYEKL. CDR3 residues: CASSPKVLGQGVTYEQYF. The CDR3 bases are TGCGCCAGCAGCCCGAAGGTACTGGGACAGGGGGTAACCTACGAGCAGTACTTC.

V and J are TRBV5-1 and TRBJ2-3, with 14 bases lining up with TRBD2. The germline V gene encodes CDR1 SGHRS and CDR2 YFSETQ. The junction had 5 bases not matched to a gene; V was cut back by 4 bases and J by 7 bases. This CDR3 has 15 residues. CDR3 coding DNA: TGCGCCAGCAGCATGGGACTAGCGGGGGCTAATACGCAGTATTTT. The encoded protein is CASSMGLAGANTQYF.

The V gene is TRBV11-2, the J gene TRBJ2-1; a weak D match, TRBD2 (5 bases). CDR1 SGHAT and CDR2 FQNNGV come from the germline V gene. This CDR3 comprises 12 residues. Deletions cut 10 bases from V and 1 base from J, with 8 bases between. CDR3 sequence reads: CATRLSYNEQFF. The CDR3 DNA follows: TGTGCCACCCGACTATCCTACAATGAGCAGTTCTTC.

The genes are TRBV6-4 and TRBJ1-6; 7 bases agree with TRBD1. The J segment lost 5 bases and the V segment lost 5 bases, leaving 3 bases of the junction unmatched. Germline CDR1 is MRHNA and CDR2 is SNTAGT. CDR3 length: 14 residues. This chain's CDR3 is CASSTGTDNSPLHF. The CDR3 DNA follows: TGTGCCAGCAGTACCGGGACAGATAATTCACCCCTCCACTTT.

The V gene is TRBV30, the J gene TRBJ1-6; D uncertain. Germline values: CDR1 GTSNPN, CDR2 SVGIG (reference sequence). The V end lost 2 bases, the J end lost 0 bases, and 11 bases lay between the germline ends. The CDR3 sequence is 16 residues long. CDR3 bases: TGTGCCTGGAGTAGGGCCGCTAGCTCCTATAATTCACCCCTCCACTTT. It specifies CAWSRAASSYNSPLHF.

This chain connects TRBV10-3 to TRBJ2-2; 7 nucleotides match TRBD1. Germline V lookup: CDR1 ENHRY, CDR2 SYGVKD. CDR3 length: 16 amino acids. Unmatched junction bases numbered 9, after V lost 8 bases and J lost 0 bases. DNA for the CDR3: TGTGCCATCGGTCGGGACAGCATAACGAACACCGGGGAGCTGTTTTTT. It is translated as CAIGRDSITNTGELFF.

The chain carries TRBV10-3 and TRBJ2-3; TRBD2 matches 11 bases. The CDR3 spans 16 residues. CDR1 is ENHRY, CDR2 SYGVKD, per germline. J was trimmed by 4 bases and V by 1 base; bases with no gene match: 4. The CDR3 region has the DNA TGTGCCATCAGTGAGTATGTAGCGGGGGGGCCAGATACGCAGTATTTT. Encoded protein: CAISEYVAGGPDTQYF.

The chain joins TRBV28 to TRBJ1-1, with D maybe TRBD1 (5 bases). Germline assignment: CDR1 MDHEN and CDR2 SYDVKM. This CDR3 is built from 16 residues. V dropped 5 bases and J dropped 3 bases, with 19 bases sitting between them. CDR3 sequence reads: CASSLFLRGDDTEAFF. The CDR3 bases are TGTGCCAGCAGTCTATTTTTGCGGGGGGATGACACTGAAGCTTTCTTT.

The chain uses TRBV11-1 and TRBJ2-1, with TRBD1 matching 9 bases. Germline CDR1 is SGHAT and CDR2 is FQDESV (reference sequence). V shed 5 bases, J shed 7 bases, and the junction held 9 bases outside the gene matches. The CDR3 extends over 15 amino acids. CDR3 coding DNA: TGTGCCAGCAGCCCCGGACAGGGGCTAGGTAATGAGCAGTTCTTC. It codes for CASSPGQGLGNEQFF.

This clone was seen a few times. CDR3 nucleotides: TGTGCCAGTAGTACCTGGAGGCCGACAGGGGGCCGGGGCACTGAAGCTTTCTTT. Encoded protein: CASSTWRPTGGRGTEAFF. The rearrangement uses TRBV19 and TRBJ1-1, with 10 bases aligning to TRBD1. The CDR3 contains 18 residues. The V and J ends lost 4 bases and 4 bases, in that order; junction bases with no gene match: 15. In germline, CDR1 is LNHDA, CDR2 SQIVND (reference sequence).

V gene TRBV6-6 combines with J gene TRBJ2-7; no reliable D call. V lost 2 bases and J lost 2, with 1 base in between. The CDR3 is 11 amino acids. Germline V gene data show CDR1 as MNHNY and CDR2 as SVGAGI (reference sequence). The CDR3 DNA reads as TGTGCCAGCAGTTACCCCTACGAGCAGTACTTC. Amino acid sequence: CASSYPYEQYF.

The chain joins TRBV9 to TRBJ1-2; the match to TRBD1 covers 9 bases. From germline, CDR1 is SGDLS and CDR2 YYNGEE. This CDR3 is built from 15 residues. Trimming took 2 bases from V and 7 from J; bases not matched to a gene: 9. CDR3 sequence reads: CASSVDGTGRGGYTF. The CDR3 region has the DNA TGTGCCAGCAGCGTTGACGGGACAGGGCGAGGTGGCTACACCTTC.

The J gene is TRBJ2-2, the V gene TRBV11-3; D unclear. The germline CDR1 and CDR2 sequences are SGHNT and YENEEA. Trimming shortened V by 5 bases and J by 1 base, and 8 bases separated the two germline ends. This CDR3 has 14 residues. The CDR3 is CASSPYGNTGELFF. The CDR3, as DNA: TGTGCCAGCAGCCCGTACGGGAACACCGGGGAGCTGTTTTTT.

Judged by abundance, this clone is large. CDR3 loop: CASSEGMAASPIQPQHF. For the CDR3, the DNA is TGTGCCAGCAGTGAGGGAATGGCAGCGAGTCCCATTCAGCCCCAGCATTTT. The gene calls are TRBV6-1 and TRBJ1-5; D gene ambiguous. Germline V gene data show CDR1 as MNHNS and CDR2 as SASEGT. Trimming cost V 3 bases and J 6 bases, with 21 bases left between them. The CDR3 has 17 residues.